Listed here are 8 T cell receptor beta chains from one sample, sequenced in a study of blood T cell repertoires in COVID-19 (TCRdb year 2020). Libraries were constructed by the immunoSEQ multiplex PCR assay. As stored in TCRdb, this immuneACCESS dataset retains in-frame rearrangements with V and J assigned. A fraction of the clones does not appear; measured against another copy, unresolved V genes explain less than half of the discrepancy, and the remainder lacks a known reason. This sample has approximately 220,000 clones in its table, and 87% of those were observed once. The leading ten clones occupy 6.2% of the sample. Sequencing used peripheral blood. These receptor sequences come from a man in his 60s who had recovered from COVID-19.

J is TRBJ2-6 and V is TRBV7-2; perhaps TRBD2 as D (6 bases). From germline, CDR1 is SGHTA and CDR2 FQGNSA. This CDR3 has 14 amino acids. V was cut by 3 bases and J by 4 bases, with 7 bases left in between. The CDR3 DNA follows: TGTGCCAGCAGCTTGGCGGGGGGGGCCAACGTCCTGACTTTC. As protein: CASSLAGGANVLTF.

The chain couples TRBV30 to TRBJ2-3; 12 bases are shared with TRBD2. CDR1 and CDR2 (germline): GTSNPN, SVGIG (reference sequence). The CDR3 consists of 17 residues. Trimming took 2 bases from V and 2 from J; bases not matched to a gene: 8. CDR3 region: CAWSSRLAGDLTDTQYF. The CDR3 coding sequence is TGTGCCTGGAGTTCCCGACTAGCGGGGGACCTCACAGATACGCAGTATTTT.

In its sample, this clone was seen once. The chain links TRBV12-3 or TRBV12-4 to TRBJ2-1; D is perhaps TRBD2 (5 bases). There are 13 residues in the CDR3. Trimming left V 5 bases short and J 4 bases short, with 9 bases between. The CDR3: CASSPTTYNEQFF. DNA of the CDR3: TGTGCCAGCAGTCCGACTACTTACAATGAGCAGTTCTTC.

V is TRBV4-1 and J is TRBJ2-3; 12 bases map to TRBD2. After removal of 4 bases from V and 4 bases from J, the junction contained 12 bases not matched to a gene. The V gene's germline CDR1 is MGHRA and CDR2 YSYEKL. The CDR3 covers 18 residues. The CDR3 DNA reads TGCGCCAGCAGCCCCTGGACTAGCGGGATAAGTGGCGCAGATACGCAGTATTTT. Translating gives CASSPWTSGISGADTQYF.

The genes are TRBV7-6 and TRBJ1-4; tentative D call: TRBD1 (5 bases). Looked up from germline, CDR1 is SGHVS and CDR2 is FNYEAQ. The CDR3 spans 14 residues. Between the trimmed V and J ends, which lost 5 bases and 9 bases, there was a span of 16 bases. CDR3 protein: CASSPEGAGKKLFF. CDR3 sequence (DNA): TGTGCCAGCAGCCCAGAAGGTGCAGGGAAAAAACTGTTTTTT.

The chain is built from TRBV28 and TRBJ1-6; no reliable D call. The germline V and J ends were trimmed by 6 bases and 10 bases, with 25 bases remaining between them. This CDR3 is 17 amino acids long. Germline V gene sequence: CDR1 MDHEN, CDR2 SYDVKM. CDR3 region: CASRSNPLIGARSPLHF. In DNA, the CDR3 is TGTGCCAGCAGGTCAAATCCCCTCATCGGTGCGAGGTCACCCCTCCACTTT.

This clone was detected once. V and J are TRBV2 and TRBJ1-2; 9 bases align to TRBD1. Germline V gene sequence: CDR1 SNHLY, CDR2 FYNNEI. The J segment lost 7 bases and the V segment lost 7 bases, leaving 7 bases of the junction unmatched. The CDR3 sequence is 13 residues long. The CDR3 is CASKTGQGRGYTF. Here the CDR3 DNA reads TGTGCCAGCAAAACGGGACAGGGCCGTGGCTACACCTTC.

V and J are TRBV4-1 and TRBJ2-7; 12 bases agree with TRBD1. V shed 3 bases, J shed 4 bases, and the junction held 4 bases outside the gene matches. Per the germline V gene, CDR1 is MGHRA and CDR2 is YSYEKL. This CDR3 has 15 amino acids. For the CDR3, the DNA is TGCGCCAGCAGCCAGCCGGGACAGGGGGCTTACGAGCAGTACTTC. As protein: CASSQPGQGAYEQYF.